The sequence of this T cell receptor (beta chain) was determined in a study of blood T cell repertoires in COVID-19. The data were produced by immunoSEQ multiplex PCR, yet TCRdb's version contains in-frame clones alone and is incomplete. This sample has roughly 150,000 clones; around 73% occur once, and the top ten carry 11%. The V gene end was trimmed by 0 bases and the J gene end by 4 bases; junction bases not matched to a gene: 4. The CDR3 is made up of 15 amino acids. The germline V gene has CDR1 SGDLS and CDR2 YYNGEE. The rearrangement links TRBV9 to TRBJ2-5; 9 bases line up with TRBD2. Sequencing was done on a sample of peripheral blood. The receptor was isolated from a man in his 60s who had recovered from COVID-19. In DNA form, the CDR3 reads TGTGCCAGCAGCGTAGGAGGAGCGGGAGGAGAGACCCAGTACTTC. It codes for CASSVGGAGGETQYF.